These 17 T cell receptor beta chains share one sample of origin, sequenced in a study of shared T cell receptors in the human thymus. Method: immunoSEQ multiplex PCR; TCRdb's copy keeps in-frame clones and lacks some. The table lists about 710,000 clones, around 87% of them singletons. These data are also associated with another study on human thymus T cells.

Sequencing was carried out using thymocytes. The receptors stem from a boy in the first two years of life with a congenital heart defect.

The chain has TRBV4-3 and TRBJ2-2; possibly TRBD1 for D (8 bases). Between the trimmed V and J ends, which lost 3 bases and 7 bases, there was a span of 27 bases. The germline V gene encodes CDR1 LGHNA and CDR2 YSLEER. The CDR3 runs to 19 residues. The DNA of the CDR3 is TGCGCCAGCAGCCACAAGACGGTTACAGGGGGGGTCCCTGGCGGGGAGCTGTTTTTT. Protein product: CASSHKTVTGGVPGGELFF.

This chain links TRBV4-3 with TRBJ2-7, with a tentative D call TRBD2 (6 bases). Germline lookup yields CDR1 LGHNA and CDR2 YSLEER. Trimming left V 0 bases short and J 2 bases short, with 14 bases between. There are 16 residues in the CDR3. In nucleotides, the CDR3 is TGCGCCAGCAGCCAAGAGGGGACTTCCTTACCCTACGAGCAGTACTTC. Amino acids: CASSQEGTSLPYEQYF.

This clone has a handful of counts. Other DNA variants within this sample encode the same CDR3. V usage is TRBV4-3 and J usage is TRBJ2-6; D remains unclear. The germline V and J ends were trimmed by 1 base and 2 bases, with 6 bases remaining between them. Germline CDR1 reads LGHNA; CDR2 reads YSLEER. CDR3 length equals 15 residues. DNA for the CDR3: TGCGCCAGCAGCCAAGTACGGGCTGGGGCCAACGTCCTGACTTTC. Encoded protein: CASSQVRAGANVLTF.

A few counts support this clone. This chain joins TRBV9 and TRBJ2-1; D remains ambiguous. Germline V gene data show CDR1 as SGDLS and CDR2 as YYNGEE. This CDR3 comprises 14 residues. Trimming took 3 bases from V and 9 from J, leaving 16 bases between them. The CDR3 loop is CASSASMRRGEQFF. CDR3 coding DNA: TGTGCCAGCAGCGCTTCCATGCGGAGAGGTGAGCAGTTCTTC.

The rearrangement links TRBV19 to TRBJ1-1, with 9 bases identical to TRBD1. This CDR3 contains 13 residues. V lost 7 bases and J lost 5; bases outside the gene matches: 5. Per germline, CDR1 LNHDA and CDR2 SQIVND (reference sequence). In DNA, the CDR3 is TGTGCCAGTAACCGAGACAGGGGGACTGAAGCTTTCTTT. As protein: CASNRDRGTEAFF.

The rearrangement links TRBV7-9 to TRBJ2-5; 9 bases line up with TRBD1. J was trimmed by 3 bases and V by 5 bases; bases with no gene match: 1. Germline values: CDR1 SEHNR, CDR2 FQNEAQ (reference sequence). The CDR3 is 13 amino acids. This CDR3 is CASSRDREETQYF. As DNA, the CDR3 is TGTGCCAGCAGCAGGGACAGGGAAGAGACCCAGTACTTC. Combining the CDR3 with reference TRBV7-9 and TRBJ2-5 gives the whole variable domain DTGVSQNPRHKITKRGQNVTFRCDPISEHNRLYWYRQTLGQGPEFLTYFQNEAQLEKSRLLSDRFSAERPKGSFSTLEIQRTEQGDSAMYLCASSRDREETQYFGPGTRLLVL.

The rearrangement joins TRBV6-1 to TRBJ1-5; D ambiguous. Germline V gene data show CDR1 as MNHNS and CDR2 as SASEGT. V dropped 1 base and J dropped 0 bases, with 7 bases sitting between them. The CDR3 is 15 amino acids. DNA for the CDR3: TGTGCCAGCAGTGAAGACAGTCTTAGCAATCAGCCCCAGCATTTT. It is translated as CASSEDSLSNQPQHF.

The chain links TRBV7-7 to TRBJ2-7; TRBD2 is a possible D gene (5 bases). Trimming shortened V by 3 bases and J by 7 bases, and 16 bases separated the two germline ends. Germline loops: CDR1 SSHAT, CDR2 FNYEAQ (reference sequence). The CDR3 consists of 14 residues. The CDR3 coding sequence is TGTGCCAGCAGCTTGGGTGTCGGGGTAGGGGAGCAGTACTTC. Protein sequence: CASSLGVGVGEQYF.

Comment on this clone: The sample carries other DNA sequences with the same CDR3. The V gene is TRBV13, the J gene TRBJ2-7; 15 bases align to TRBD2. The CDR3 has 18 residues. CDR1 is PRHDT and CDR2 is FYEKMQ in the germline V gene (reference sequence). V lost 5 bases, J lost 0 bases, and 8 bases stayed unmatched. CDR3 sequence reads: CASSQGLAGGPPSYEQYF. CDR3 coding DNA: TGTGCCAGCAGCCAGGGACTAGCGGGAGGCCCGCCCTCCTACGAGCAGTACTTC.

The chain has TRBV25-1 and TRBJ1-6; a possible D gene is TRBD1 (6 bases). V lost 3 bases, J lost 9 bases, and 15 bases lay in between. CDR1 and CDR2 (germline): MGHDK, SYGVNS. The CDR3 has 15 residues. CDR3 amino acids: CASSEALRGSSPLHF. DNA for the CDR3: TGTGCCAGCAGTGAGGCTCTCAGGGGCAGTTCACCCCTCCACTTT. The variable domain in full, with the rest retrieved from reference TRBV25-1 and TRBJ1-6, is EADIYQTPRYLVIGTGKKITLECSQTMGHDKMYWYQQDPGMELHLIHYSYGVNSTEKGDLSSESTVSRIRTEHFPLTLESARPSHTSQYLCASSEALRGSSPLHFGNGTRLTVT.

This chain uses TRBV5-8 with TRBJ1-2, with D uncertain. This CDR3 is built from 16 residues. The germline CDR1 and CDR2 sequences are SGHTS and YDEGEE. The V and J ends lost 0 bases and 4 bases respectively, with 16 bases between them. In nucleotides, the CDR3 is TGTGCCAGCAGCTTGGCCCGGGCTCCGGGGAGCTATGGCTACACCTTC. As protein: CASSLARAPGSYGYTF.

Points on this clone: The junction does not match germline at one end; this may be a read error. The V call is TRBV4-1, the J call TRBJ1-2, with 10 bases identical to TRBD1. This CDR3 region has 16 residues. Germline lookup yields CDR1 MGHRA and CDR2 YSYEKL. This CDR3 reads CASSQDPLRATGQGRF. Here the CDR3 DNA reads TGCGCCAGCAGCCAAGACCCGCTCCGGGCCACGGGACAGGGGCGCTTC.

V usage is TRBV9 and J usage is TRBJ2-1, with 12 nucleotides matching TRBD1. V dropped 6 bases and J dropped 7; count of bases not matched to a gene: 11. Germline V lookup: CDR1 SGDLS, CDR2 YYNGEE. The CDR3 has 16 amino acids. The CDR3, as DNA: TGTGCCAGCAACTCCAGGGGGGACAGGGGGCAGAATGAGCAGTTCTTC. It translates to CASNSRGDRGQNEQFF.

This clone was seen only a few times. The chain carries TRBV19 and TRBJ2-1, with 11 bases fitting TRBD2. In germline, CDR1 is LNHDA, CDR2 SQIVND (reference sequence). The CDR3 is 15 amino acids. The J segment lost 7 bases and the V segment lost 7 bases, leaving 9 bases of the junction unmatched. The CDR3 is CASNPGTSGLNEQFF. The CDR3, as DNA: TGTGCCAGTAATCCCGGGACTAGCGGACTTAATGAGCAGTTCTTC.

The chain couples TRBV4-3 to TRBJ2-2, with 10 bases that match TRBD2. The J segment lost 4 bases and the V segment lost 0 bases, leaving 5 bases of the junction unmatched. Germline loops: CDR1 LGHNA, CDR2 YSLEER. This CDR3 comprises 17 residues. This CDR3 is CASSQEGLAEGTGELFF. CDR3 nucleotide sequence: TGCGCCAGCAGCCAAGAAGGACTAGCGGAGGGCACCGGGGAGCTGTTTTTT.

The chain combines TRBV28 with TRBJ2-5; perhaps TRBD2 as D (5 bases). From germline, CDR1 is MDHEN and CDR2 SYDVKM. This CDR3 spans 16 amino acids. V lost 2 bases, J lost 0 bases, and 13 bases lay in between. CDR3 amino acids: CASSLISERHQETQYF. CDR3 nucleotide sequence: TGTGCCAGCAGTTTAATTAGCGAGAGACACCAAGAGACCCAGTACTTC.

The CDR3 DNA sequence: TGTGCCAGCAGCCCGACTAGCGGGGGGGCTTCGGGATCCTACAATGAGCAGTTCTTC. Translated: CASSPTSGGASGSYNEQFF. The rearrangement joins TRBV5-4 to TRBJ2-1, with TRBD2 identical over 14 bases. The CDR3 runs 19 residues. The ends lost 4 bases at V and 1 base at J; junction bases unmatched: 10. Germline V gene sequence: CDR1 SGHNT, CDR2 YYREEE (reference sequence).